These T cell receptor beta chains were read from a single sample in a study of blood T cell repertoires in COVID-19. Repertoires were generated with immunoSEQ multiplex PCR, while TCRdb's copy carries only in-frame clones and drops some. This table holds about 74,000 clones, around 70% found once. The sample consisted of peripheral blood. The receptors here all came from a man aged 65 to 85 with acute or convalescent COVID-19. CDR3s include the opening cysteine and the closing phenylalanine or tryptophan. Expanded clones are given a class, and other clones once, few, many or no size at all.

J gene,V gene,clone size,CDR3 protein
TRBJ1-3,TRBV19,few,CASSPKSGQINPSTGNTIYF
TRBJ2-7,TRBV28,NA,CASSSGVYEQYF
TRBJ2-1,TRBV9,few,CASSVAGGNEQFF
TRBJ2-1,TRBV27,NA,CASSLLMVDVLGLAGPNEQFF
TRBJ1-2,TRBV3-1/TRBV3-2,NA,CASSQTATNYGYTF
TRBJ2-3,TRBV29-1,NA,CSVTSSADTQYF
TRBJ1-5,TRBV7-9,NA,CASSLGEATKNQPQHF
TRBJ1-2,TRBV19,NA,CASRPGGSSYGYTF
TRBJ1-2,TRBV6-5,NA,CASRFYRSNYGYTF
TRBJ2-7,TRBV3-1/TRBV3-2,NA,CASNPTGSVYEQYF
TRBJ2-3,TRBV19,NA,CASSILAGVTDTQYF
TRBJ2-1,TRBV7-2,NA,CASSLTSGVYNEQFF
TRBJ2-6,TRBV5-1,NA,CASHPGGAGANVLTF
TRBJ2-2,TRBV2,once,CASSGPGTSRGGELFF
TRBJ1-2,TRBV28,NA,CALRGSNYGYTF
TRBJ2-7,TRBV7-9,NA,CASSLGTSGRSSEQYF
TRBJ2-5,TRBV19,NA,CASTPGGPQETQYF
TRBJ2-5,TRBV10-3,NA,CATGLGGHQETQYF
TRBJ2-7,TRBV29-1,NA,CSALGTSGPVHEQYF
TRBJ2-4,TRBV28,NA,CASSPGNRGAKNIQYF
TRBJ1-1,TRBV10-3,NA,CAISESGVNTEAFF
TRBJ2-1,TRBV5-4,NA,CASSPGGREGEQFF
TRBJ1-5,TRBV29-1,NA,CSVRDNHNQPQHF
TRBJ1-3,TRBV4-1,few,CASSQGRNSGNTIYF
TRBJ2-7,TRBV4-1,NA,CASSQGSGTYEQYF
TRBJ1-1,TRBV6-5,NA,CASSGGGTGWKAFF
TRBJ2-2,TRBV2,once,CASNGLAGWGNTGELFF
TRBJ2-1,TRBV7-9,NA,CASSLAKSIGQALNEQFF
TRBJ2-6,TRBV7-2,few,CASSLTAGTSGANVLTF
TRBJ1-6,TRBV28,NA,CASSLGGTGTSPLHF
TRBJ1-5,TRBV5-6,NA,CASSTWTGRVFGNQPQHF
TRBJ2-3,TRBV5-1,NA,CASSFISGRSQYF
TRBJ2-7,TRBV5-1,NA,CASSKLGYEQYF
TRBJ2-5,TRBV5-1,few,CASSSGLAETQYF
TRBJ2-1,TRBV12-3/TRBV12-4,NA,CASSRGGGEQFF
TRBJ1-5,TRBV5-6,NA,CASSLEGDNQPQHF
TRBJ2-7,TRBV5-5,many,CASSWTGEEQYF
TRBJ1-1,TRBV19,NA,CASSIDRGNTEAFF
TRBJ2-5,TRBV6-1,NA,CASSEVRAHGETQYF
TRBJ2-7,TRBV12-3/TRBV12-4,NA,CASRVGTYEQYF
TRBJ2-2,TRBV7-2,NA,CASSLDGGLFGELFF
TRBJ2-1,TRBV28,NA,CASRRDRGNNEQFF
TRBJ2-1,TRBV6-5,once,CASSFGRAPYNEQFF
TRBJ1-5,TRBV10-3,few,CAISGGTSNQPQHF
TRBJ2-7,TRBV24-1,NA,CATSGGGTSGTKEQYF
TRBJ2-7,TRBV3-1/TRBV3-2,NA,CASSHPGQGTYEQYF
TRBJ2-2,TRBV3-1/TRBV3-2,NA,CASSPRDTGTGELFF
TRBJ2-1,TRBV2,NA,CASKGDRGSYNEQFF
TRBJ2-5,TRBV2,NA,CASSFLLRGETQYF
TRBJ2-7,TRBV19,NA,CASSKTGTSVGSSYEQYF
TRBJ2-7,TRBV28,NA,CASIKRGNSYEQYF
TRBJ2-7,TRBV6-2/TRBV6-3,NA,CASSKGLAVDWADEQYF
TRBJ2-7,TRBV11-1,once,CASGRDGSYEQYF
TRBJ2-2,TRBV11-3,many,CASSARMGANTGELFF
TRBJ1-5,TRBV28,NA,CASSFGLFGGLEGQPQHF
TRBJ2-7,TRBV7-9,few,CASSLGGQGASYEQYF
TRBJ1-5,TRBV6-5,NA,CASSYSESNQPQHF
TRBJ1-1,TRBV3-1/TRBV3-2,few,CASSPMEGITEAFF
TRBJ2-7,TRBV7-2,few,CASTPGGTGEQYF